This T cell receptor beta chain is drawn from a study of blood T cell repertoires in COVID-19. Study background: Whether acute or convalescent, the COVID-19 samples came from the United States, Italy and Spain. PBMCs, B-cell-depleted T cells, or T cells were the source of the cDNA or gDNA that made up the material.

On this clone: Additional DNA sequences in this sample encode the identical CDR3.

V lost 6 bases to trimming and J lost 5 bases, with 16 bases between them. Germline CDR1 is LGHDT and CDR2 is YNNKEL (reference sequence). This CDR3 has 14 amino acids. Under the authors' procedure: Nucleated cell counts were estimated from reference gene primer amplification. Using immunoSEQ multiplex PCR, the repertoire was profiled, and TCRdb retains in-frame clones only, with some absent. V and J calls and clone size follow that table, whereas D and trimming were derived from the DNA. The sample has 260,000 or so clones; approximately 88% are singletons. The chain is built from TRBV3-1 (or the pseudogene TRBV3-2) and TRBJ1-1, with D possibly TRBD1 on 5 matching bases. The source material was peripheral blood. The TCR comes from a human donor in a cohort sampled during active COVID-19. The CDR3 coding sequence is TGTGCCAGCAGTCCCGGCGGGGCAAGGACTGAAGCTTTCTTT. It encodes CASSPGGARTEAFF.